These 9 T cell receptor beta chains came from one sample sequenced in a study of T cell changes during pregnancy in multiple sclerosis. Profiling relied on immunoSEQ multiplex PCR, and the TCRdb table lists in-frame clones only, not all of them. The repertoire consists of about 46,000 clones, with 80% to 95% occurring once and the leading ten covering less than 0.45%. The specimen comprised CD4+ T cells from peripheral blood mononuclear cells, sampled after pregnancy. The receptor source for this set is a female donor with multiple sclerosis, enrolled in a pregnancy study.

In its sample, this clone was seen a few times. The gene calls are TRBV5-1 and TRBJ1-1, with TRBD1 identical over 7 bases. With V trimmed by 3 bases and J by 1 base, 6 bases remained unmatched. Per the germline V gene, CDR1 is SGHRS and CDR2 is YFSETQ. The CDR3 loop spans 15 amino acids. The DNA of the CDR3 is TGCGCCAGCAGCTCCCTCCCAGGGGGGAACACTGAAGCTTTCTTT. Amino acids: CASSSLPGGNTEAFF.

This clone was counted a single time. V and J are TRBV6-5 and TRBJ2-1, with a weak D call TRBD2 (5 bases). The CDR3 runs to 13 residues. V shed 0 bases and J shed 9 bases, with 9 bases lying between them. The germline V gene has CDR1 MNHEY and CDR2 SVGAGI. The CDR3 DNA sequence: TGTGCCAGCAGTTACTCCGGGGATACTGAGCAGTTCTTC. Amino acid sequence: CASSYSGDTEQFF.

The chain joins TRBV5-1 to TRBJ2-2; maybe TRBD2 (6 bases). The CDR3 has 14 residues. The V end was cut by 4 bases, the J end by 5 bases, with 12 bases between. The germline V gene encodes CDR1 SGHRS and CDR2 YFSETQ. CDR3 protein: CASSKLGTTGELFF. CDR3 nucleotide sequence: TGCGCCAGCAGCAAACTAGGGACTACCGGGGAGCTGTTTTTT.

Written as DNA, the CDR3 is TGCGCCAGCAGCCATGGAGTTGGCCTCAGCACAGATACGCAGTATTTT. Protein product: CASSHGVGLSTDTQYF. The chain couples TRBV10-2 to TRBJ2-3, with D unresolved. V was clipped by 6 bases and J by 0 bases, with 16 bases between them. Germline V gene data show CDR1 as WSHSY and CDR2 as SAAADI. The CDR3 runs to 16 residues.

This chain uses TRBV5-1 with TRBJ2-3, with a tentative D call TRBD2 (5 bases). Germline values: CDR1 SGHRS, CDR2 YFSETQ. This CDR3 spans 14 amino acids. V lost 5 bases to trimming and J lost 4 bases, with 14 bases between them. The CDR3 spells CASRPGIASDTQYF. CDR3 bases: TGCGCCAGCAGGCCGGGAATAGCATCAGATACGCAGTATTTT.

The V call is TRBV27, the J call TRBJ2-3, with TRBD2 identical over 16 bases. The trim removed 0 bases at V and 11 bases at J, leaving 5 bases unmatched. This CDR3 has 16 residues. Germline V lookup: CDR1 MNHEY, CDR2 SMNVEV (reference sequence). CDR3 in DNA: TGTGCCAGCAGTTTATCGGGACTAGCGGGAGGGGGTGGGCAGTATTTT. It yields the protein CASSLSGLAGGGGQYF.

In its sample, this clone was seen a few times. The chain links TRBV4-2 to TRBJ1-1, with TRBD1 matching over 7 bases. CDR1 is LGHNA and CDR2 is YNFKEQ in the germline V gene. The trim removed 4 bases at V and 1 base at J, leaving 3 bases unmatched. The CDR3 is 14 amino acids. CDR3 DNA: TGTGCCAGCAGCCTGGACAGGTGGAACACTGAAGCTTTCTTT. Translated: CASSLDRWNTEAFF.

V usage is TRBV6-5 and J usage is TRBJ2-7; 10 bases fit TRBD2. V was clipped by 6 bases and J by 0 bases; unmatched bases: 2. The CDR3 extends over 14 amino acids. From germline, CDR1 is MNHEY and CDR2 SVGAGI. CDR3 in DNA: TGTGCCAGCAGCCAGCGGGAGGGCTCCTACGAGCAGTACTTC. This encodes CASSQREGSYEQYF.

The CDR3 is CASASSGSSYNEQFF. Here the CDR3 DNA reads TGCGCCAGCGCCTCTAGCGGTAGCTCCTACAATGAGCAGTTCTTC. V usage is TRBV10-1 and J usage is TRBJ2-1; 7 nucleotides line up with TRBD2. Germline V gives CDR1 WNHNN, CDR2 SYGVQD (reference sequence). CDR3 size: 15 residues. V lost 8 bases and J lost 0; bases outside the gene matches: 7.